One T cell receptor (beta chain) is described in this entry. Its cognate antigen has yet to be identified. The sample holds no much larger clone one base away, and base qualities are not on file. The data are from a study of technical replicates of blood from a handful of donors (dated by TCRdb to about 2017). Relative to germline, V is missing 5 bases and J is missing 3 bases, with 3 bases of the junction outside any gene match. CDR1 and CDR2 are read off the germline V gene as SGHTA and FQGTGA. Including the terminal cysteine and phenylalanine, the CDR3 comprises 14 residues. Kept here is only the CDR3 DNA, which spans 42 bases and is read in frame from base 1. Libraries were built with the immunoSEQ multiplex PCR assay. In TCRdb, the immuneACCESS table is reduced to in-frame sequences with V and J assigned. These tables do not hold every clone; where another copy was compared, an unresolved V gene accounts for under half, and the others remain unexplained. The sample includes around 80,000 clones, with about 91% observed a single time. Of the sample, approximately 0.42% is held by the ten largest clones.

Specimen: T cells isolated from PBMCs. The chain is assembled from TRBV7-3 and TRBJ2-3, and 9 bases in between align with TRBD2. The TCR sequence derives from a human donor in good health. The nucleotide sequence reads TGTGCCAGCAGCAGAGCGGGAGGAACAGATACGCAGTATTTT. Its translation reads: CASSRAGGTDTQYF.